The rows below give T cell receptor beta chains drawn from one sample of a study of blood T cell repertoires in COVID-19. Sequenced by immunoSEQ multiplex PCR; TCRdb stores in-frame clones only, minus some. The data hold some 200,000 clones, with over 60% observed a single time. The specimen was peripheral blood. Receptor source: an older woman with acute or convalescent COVID-19. CDR3s include the opening cysteine and the closing phenylalanine or tryptophan. Each record gives: V gene, J gene, D gene, clone size, CDR3 protein, CDR3 DNA. The D gene is left open where the match is weak. A clone size is listed for some rows: how often the clone was seen (once, few, many), or a class if it is expanded.

v_call: TRBV5-1; j_call: TRBJ2-2; d_call: TRBD1; clone_size: -; cdr3_aa: CASIGQGAGGELFF; cdr3_nt: TGCGCCAGCATCGGACAGGGGGCTGGCGGGGAGCTGTTTTTT
v_call: TRBV28; j_call: TRBJ2-1; d_call: -; clone_size: once; cdr3_aa: CASKGGVSYNEQFF; cdr3_nt: TGTGCCAGTAAGGGAGGAGTATCCTACAATGAGCAGTTCTTC
v_call: TRBV7-8; j_call: TRBJ2-7; d_call: TRBD2; clone_size: -; cdr3_aa: CASRIGREFRYEQYF; cdr3_nt: TGTGCCAGCAGGATAGGGCGGGAGTTTCGATACGAGCAGTACTTC
v_call: TRBV25-1; j_call: TRBJ2-7; d_call: -; clone_size: once; cdr3_aa: CASSELSTGTPYEQYF; cdr3_nt: TGTGCCAGCAGTGAACTTTCGACAGGGACTCCCTACGAGCAGTACTTC
v_call: TRBV3-1/TRBV3-2; j_call: TRBJ2-1; d_call: TRBD2; clone_size: -; cdr3_aa: CASSQQLGTSGTYNEQFF; cdr3_nt: TGTGCCAGCAGCCAACAACTCGGGACTAGCGGGACCTACAATGAGCAGTTCTTC
v_call: TRBV7-9; j_call: TRBJ2-2; d_call: TRBD2; clone_size: once; cdr3_aa: CASSLGLREIPGELFF; cdr3_nt: TGTGCCAGCAGCTTAGGATTGCGGGAGATTCCCGGGGAGCTGTTTTTT
v_call: TRBV7-9; j_call: TRBJ2-2; d_call: -; clone_size: -; cdr3_aa: CASRAGPNTGELFF; cdr3_nt: TGTGCCAGCCGAGCAGGGCCGAACACCGGGGAGCTGTTTTTT
v_call: TRBV10-1; j_call: TRBJ2-1; d_call: -; clone_size: -; cdr3_aa: CASSEASPYNEQFF; cdr3_nt: TGCGCCAGCAGTGAGGCTAGTCCCTACAATGAGCAGTTCTTC
v_call: TRBV19; j_call: TRBJ1-2; d_call: -; clone_size: -; cdr3_aa: CASSILRENYGYTF; cdr3_nt: TGTGCCAGTAGTATCCTACGGGAGAACTATGGCTACACCTTC
v_call: TRBV19; j_call: TRBJ1-1; d_call: -; clone_size: -; cdr3_aa: CASMRVIGTEAFF; cdr3_nt: TGTGCCAGTATGAGGGTAATTGGCACTGAAGCTTTCTTT
v_call: TRBV6-1; j_call: TRBJ1-2; d_call: -; clone_size: -; cdr3_aa: CASSEGLVNVWGYTF; cdr3_nt: TGTGCCAGCAGTGAAGGGTTAGTGAATGTATGGGGCTACACCTTC
v_call: TRBV6-1; j_call: TRBJ2-7; d_call: -; clone_size: -; cdr3_aa: CASSERPVPEQYF; cdr3_nt: TGTGCCAGCAGTGAACGCCCGGTCCCCGAGCAGTACTTC
v_call: TRBV21-1; j_call: TRBJ2-3; d_call: -; clone_size: -; cdr3_aa: CASSPTRSGRATVHFADTQYF; cdr3_nt: TGTGCCAGCAGCCCCACGCGGAGCGGGAGGGCCACAGTACATTTCGCAGATACGCAGTATTTT
v_call: TRBV3-1/TRBV3-2; j_call: TRBJ1-5; d_call: -; clone_size: -; cdr3_aa: CASSQRPGGNQPQHF; cdr3_nt: TGTGCCAGCAGCCAACGACCAGGGGGCAATCAGCCCCAGCATTTT
v_call: TRBV12-3/TRBV12-4; j_call: TRBJ2-1; d_call: TRBD2; clone_size: few; cdr3_aa: CASSTSTAGVQFF; cdr3_nt: TGTGCCAGCAGTACCTCCACAGCGGGAGTTCAGTTCTTC
v_call: TRBV7-9; j_call: TRBJ2-2; d_call: -; clone_size: -; cdr3_aa: CASSLTRNTGELFF; cdr3_nt: TGTGCCAGCAGCTTAACTAGAAACACCGGGGAGCTGTTTTTT
v_call: TRBV10-3; j_call: TRBJ1-1; d_call: -; clone_size: -; cdr3_aa: CAISGLQGPNTEAFF; cdr3_nt: TGTGCCATCAGTGGGCTCCAGGGGCCCAACACTGAAGCTTTCTTT
v_call: TRBV28; j_call: TRBJ2-6; d_call: -; clone_size: -; cdr3_aa: CASSSSSGANVLTF; cdr3_nt: TGTGCCAGCAGTTCCTCTTCTGGGGCCAACGTCCTGACTTTC
v_call: TRBV3-1/TRBV3-2; j_call: TRBJ2-1; d_call: -; clone_size: -; cdr3_aa: CASSLSGVLYNEQFF; cdr3_nt: TGTGCCAGCAGCCTATCGGGAGTCCTCTACAATGAGCAGTTCTTC
v_call: TRBV29-1; j_call: TRBJ2-3; d_call: -; clone_size: -; cdr3_aa: CSVVRQDSTDTQYF; cdr3_nt: TGCAGCGTTGTACGTCAGGACTCCACAGATACGCAGTATTTT
v_call: TRBV19; j_call: TRBJ2-7; d_call: TRBD2; clone_size: -; cdr3_aa: CASSMSLATSYEQYF; cdr3_nt: TGTGCCAGTAGTATGTCACTAGCGACCTCCTACGAGCAGTACTTC
v_call: TRBV19; j_call: TRBJ2-7; d_call: TRBD1; clone_size: -; cdr3_aa: CASSLEDRGRYEQYF; cdr3_nt: TGTGCCAGTAGTCTCGAAGACAGGGGACGCTACGAGCAGTACTTC
v_call: TRBV30; j_call: TRBJ1-5; d_call: -; clone_size: -; cdr3_aa: CAWSGGNQPQHF; cdr3_nt: TGTGCCTGGTCGGGGGGCAATCAGCCCCAGCATTTT
v_call: TRBV19; j_call: TRBJ1-6; d_call: TRBD1; clone_size: -; cdr3_aa: CASSIALLGQGSSYNSPLHF; cdr3_nt: TGTGCCAGTAGTATCGCCCTCCTTGGACAGGGCAGCTCCTATAATTCACCCCTCCACTTT
v_call: TRBV5-6; j_call: TRBJ2-3; d_call: -; clone_size: few; cdr3_aa: CASSLGQGIDTQYF; cdr3_nt: TGTGCCAGCAGCTTGGGGCAGGGGATAGATACGCAGTATTTT
v_call: TRBV7-2; j_call: TRBJ2-3; d_call: TRBD2; clone_size: -; cdr3_aa: CASSLGPTGLGTADTQYF; cdr3_nt: TGTGCCAGCAGCTTAGGGCCCACGGGACTAGGGACGGCAGATACGCAGTATTTT
v_call: TRBV9; j_call: TRBJ2-7; d_call: -; clone_size: once; cdr3_aa: CASSVAPLGGQIYEQYF; cdr3_nt: TGTGCCAGCAGCGTAGCACCTTTGGGGGGACAGATCTACGAGCAGTACTTC
v_call: TRBV9; j_call: TRBJ1-3; d_call: -; clone_size: once; cdr3_aa: CASSVGQASGNTIYF; cdr3_nt: TGTGCCAGCAGCGTAGGCCAAGCCTCTGGAAACACCATATATTTT
v_call: TRBV7-9; j_call: TRBJ2-1; d_call: TRBD1; clone_size: -; cdr3_aa: CASSSRYRDSRYNEQFF; cdr3_nt: TGTGCCAGCAGCTCCCGATACCGGGACAGCCGTTACAATGAGCAGTTCTTC
v_call: TRBV7-3; j_call: TRBJ2-2; d_call: TRBD2; clone_size: -; cdr3_aa: CASSLGLAGGSGGELFF; cdr3_nt: TGTGCCAGCAGCCTCGGACTAGCGGGAGGCTCTGGCGGGGAGCTGTTTTTT
v_call: TRBV15; j_call: TRBJ1-3; d_call: -; clone_size: -; cdr3_aa: CATSREGLLYSGNTIYF; cdr3_nt: TGTGCCACCAGCAGAGAAGGACTGCTGTACTCTGGAAACACCATATATTTT
v_call: TRBV5-1; j_call: TRBJ2-1; d_call: TRBD2; clone_size: -; cdr3_aa: CASGWTSGDNEQFF; cdr3_nt: TGCGCCAGCGGCTGGACTAGCGGAGACAATGAGCAGTTCTTC
v_call: TRBV5-1; j_call: TRBJ2-7; d_call: TRBD1; clone_size: -; cdr3_aa: CASRRQGDEQYF; cdr3_nt: TGCGCCAGCCGAAGACAGGGGGACGAGCAGTACTTC
v_call: TRBV27; j_call: TRBJ2-3; d_call: TRBD2; clone_size: -; cdr3_aa: CASSPGTSGSLFPDTQYF; cdr3_nt: TGTGCCAGCAGTCCTGGGACTAGCGGGAGCCTTTTCCCAGATACGCAGTATTTT
v_call: TRBV6-5; j_call: TRBJ2-2; d_call: TRBD1; clone_size: few; cdr3_aa: CATDRGVANTGELFF; cdr3_nt: TGTGCCACCGACAGGGGTGTTGCGAACACCGGGGAGCTGTTTTTT
v_call: TRBV5-1; j_call: TRBJ1-3; d_call: -; clone_size: -; cdr3_aa: CASSLDTARNTIYF; cdr3_nt: TGCGCCAGCAGCTTGGATACAGCTAGAAACACCATATATTTT
v_call: TRBV9; j_call: TRBJ1-2; d_call: TRBD1; clone_size: -; cdr3_aa: CASSRGQGEYGYTF; cdr3_nt: TGTGCCTCCAGTAGGGGGCAGGGGGAGTATGGCTACACCTTC
v_call: TRBV4-1; j_call: TRBJ2-7; d_call: -; clone_size: few; cdr3_aa: CASSQGAGGRRLEQYF; cdr3_nt: TGCGCCAGCAGCCAAGGGGCCGGGGGTAGACGGCTCGAGCAGTACTTC
v_call: TRBV7-9; j_call: TRBJ1-3; d_call: -; clone_size: -; cdr3_aa: CASSPSDSSRGNTIYF; cdr3_nt: TGTGCCAGCAGCCCCTCGGACAGTTCGCGGGGAAACACCATATATTTT
v_call: TRBV4-1; j_call: TRBJ2-3; d_call: -; clone_size: -; cdr3_aa: CASSPGLLAQRLDTQYF; cdr3_nt: TGCGCCAGCAGCCCGGGTCTTCTTGCGCAGCGATTAGATACGCAGTATTTT
v_call: TRBV5-5; j_call: TRBJ1-4; d_call: -; clone_size: -; cdr3_aa: CASSLADRRTEKLFF; cdr3_nt: TGTGCCAGCAGCTTAGCGGATCGGCGTACCGAAAAACTGTTTTTT
v_call: TRBV5-1; j_call: TRBJ2-1; d_call: -; clone_size: -; cdr3_aa: CASSLDSPLNEQFF; cdr3_nt: TGCGCCAGCAGCTTGGACTCGCCCTTGAATGAGCAGTTCTTC